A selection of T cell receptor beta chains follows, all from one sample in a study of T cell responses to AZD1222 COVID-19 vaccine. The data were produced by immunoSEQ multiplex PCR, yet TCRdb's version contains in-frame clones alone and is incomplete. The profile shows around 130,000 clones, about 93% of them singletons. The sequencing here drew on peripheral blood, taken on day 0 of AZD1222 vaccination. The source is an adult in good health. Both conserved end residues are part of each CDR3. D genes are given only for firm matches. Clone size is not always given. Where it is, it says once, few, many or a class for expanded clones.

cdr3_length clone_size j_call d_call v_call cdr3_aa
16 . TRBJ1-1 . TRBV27 CASSFGWGRMNTEAFF
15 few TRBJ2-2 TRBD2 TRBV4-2 CASSLQRGGAGELFF
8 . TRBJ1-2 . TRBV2 CATPPRDF
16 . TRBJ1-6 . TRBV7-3 CASSRWPGGYNSPLHF
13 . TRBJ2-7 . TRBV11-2 CASSRQDPYEQYF
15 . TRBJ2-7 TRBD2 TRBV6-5 CASSYSGGGSYEQYF
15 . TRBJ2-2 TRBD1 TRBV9 CASSVATTGAGELFF
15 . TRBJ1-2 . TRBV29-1 CSVEGARGFNYGYTF
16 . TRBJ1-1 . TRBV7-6 CASSLDRGGGNTEAFF
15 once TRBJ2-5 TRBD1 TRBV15 CATSRATGAQETQYF
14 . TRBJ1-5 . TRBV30 CAWSGENSNQPQHF
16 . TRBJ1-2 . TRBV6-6 CASSYPQVTTNYGYTF
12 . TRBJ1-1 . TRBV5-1 CASSLGRGDDVF
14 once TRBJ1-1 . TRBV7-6 CASRLRQGPSRAFF
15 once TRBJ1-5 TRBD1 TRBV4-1 CASSQVQGADQPQHF
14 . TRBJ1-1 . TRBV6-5 CASSYMDSGTEAFF
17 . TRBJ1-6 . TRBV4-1 CASSQEDLLVADSPLHF
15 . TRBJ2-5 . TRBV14 CASSSGSANQETQYF
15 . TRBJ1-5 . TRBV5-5 CASSLPKVHNQPQHF
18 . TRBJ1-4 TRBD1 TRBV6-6 CASSPVPGQIATNEKLFF
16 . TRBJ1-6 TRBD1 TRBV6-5 CASSYDSGTGGSPLHF
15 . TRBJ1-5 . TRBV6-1 CASSEAPGGNQPQHF
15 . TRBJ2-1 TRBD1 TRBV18 CASSPPGTGYNEQFF
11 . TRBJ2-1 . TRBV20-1 CSAQQGREQFF
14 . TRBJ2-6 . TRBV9 CASSDRRGANVLTF
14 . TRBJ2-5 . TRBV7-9 CASSLAIRGETQYF
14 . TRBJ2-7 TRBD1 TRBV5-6 CASSFSGGIDEQYF
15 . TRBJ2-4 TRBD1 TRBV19 CASSIFRDRDYIQYF
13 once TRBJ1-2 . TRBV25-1 CASKGQSNYGYTF
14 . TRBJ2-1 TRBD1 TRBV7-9 CASSTGVSYNEQFF
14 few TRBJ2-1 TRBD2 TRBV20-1 CSASRAGAYNEQFF
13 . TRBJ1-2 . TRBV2 CASRFDGTYGYTF
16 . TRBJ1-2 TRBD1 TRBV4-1 CASSQRQGGLPGGYTF
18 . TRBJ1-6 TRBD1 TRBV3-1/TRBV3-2 CASSPGTALSSYNSPLHF
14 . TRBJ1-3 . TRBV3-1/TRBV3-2 CASSQGGSGNTIYF
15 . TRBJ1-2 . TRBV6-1 CASSEQPPFNYGYTF
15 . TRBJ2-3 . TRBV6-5 CASSYRDQPTDTQYF
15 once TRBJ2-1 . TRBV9 CASSVAAGSYNEQFF
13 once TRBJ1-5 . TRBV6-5 CASSYEGNQPQHF
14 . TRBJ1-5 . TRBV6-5 CASSSRQGNQPQHF